Detailed here is one T cell receptor beta chain. Its antigen remains unidentified. Germline lookup yields CDR1 SGHTA and CDR2 FQGNSA. V lost 7 bases and J 0 bases, leaving 16 bases between the germline ends. The CDR3 is made up of 15 amino acids. The data derive from a study of molecular identifiers for immune sequencing clone quantification. Findings and limits, study-wide: Naive cells had under 1% of molecules in clones above 20 RNA copies, effectors over 98%. Sizes of highly expanded clones could be underestimated through identical TCRs sharing a barcode.

Isolation of naive CD8 T cells was achieved by sorting on a CD8+CD4-CCR7+CD45RA+ phenotype. From the PCR reads, TCRdb called clonotypes with MiXCR, one entry per CDR3 protein. The sample holds about 320,000 distinct CDR3 sequences; roughly 23% are singletons and the top ten take 0.65% to 0.75%. The source material was naive CD8+ T cells from blood, with Jurkat cell RNA spiked in. Subset: FACS-sorted CD8+CD4-CCR7+CD45RA+ naive T cells. This rearrangement joins TRBV7-2 to TRBJ2-7; D may be TRBD1 or TRBD2 (5 bases each). The sequence derives from a human donor in good health. Some libraries in this study had Jurkat cell RNA spiked in. CDR3 DNA sequence: TGTGCCAGCACCTTGACGGCAGGGAGCTCCTACGAGCAGTACTTC. This translates into CASTLTAGSSYEQYF.